The rows below give T cell receptor beta chains drawn from one sample of a study of shared clonotypes between healthy human individuals. Sequenced by immunoSEQ multiplex PCR; TCRdb stores in-frame clones only, minus some. The sample lists fewer than 1 million clones, 96% seen once, with about 0.21% in the top ten. Sequenced sample: naive CD8+ T cells sorted from blood. The receptor set was obtained from a man aged 30 to 45 in good health. The CDR3 runs from the conserved cysteine through the conserved F or W. The D gene is left open where the match is weak. Clone sizes are given selectively: once, few, many, or a class where the clone is expanded.

>few|.|TRBV7-2|TRBJ2-7
CASSLRMTSSYEQYF
TGTGCCAGCAGTTTAAGGATGACTAGCTCCTACGAGCAGTACTTC
>once|.|TRBV11-2|TRBJ2-1
CASSLEGPYNEQFF
TGTGCCAGCAGCTTAGAGGGACCTTACAATGAGCAGTTCTTC
>.|TRBD2|TRBV18|TRBJ2-1
CASSRPFLRLAGNNEQFF
TGTGCCAGCTCACGTCCCTTCTTACGACTAGCGGGGAACAATGAGCAGTTCTTC
>.|.|TRBV5-1|TRBJ2-1
CASMSDSYNEQFF
TGCGCCAGCATGTCAGATTCCTACAATGAGCAGTTCTTC
>.|TRBD2|TRBV29-1|TRBJ2-7
CSAEGSGINEQYF
TGCAGCGCCGAGGGTAGCGGGATTAACGAGCAGTACTTC
>.|TRBD2|TRBV7-6|TRBJ2-3
CASSFGGRADTDTQYF
TGTGCCAGCAGCTTCGGCGGGAGGGCCGACACAGATACGCAGTATTTT
>once|.|TRBV29-1|TRBJ2-7
CSFSPGLAYEQYF
TGCAGCTTTTCCCCGGGACTCGCCTACGAGCAGTACTTC
>.|TRBD1|TRBV28|TRBJ2-2
CASRTYRGLGRGTGELFF
TGTGCCAGCAGAACCTACAGGGGGCTGGGGCGAGGCACCGGGGAGCTGTTTTTT
>.|.|TRBV27|TRBJ1-2
CASSFSQGPNYGYTF
TGTGCCAGCAGTTTCAGTCAGGGGCCGAACTATGGCTACACCTTC
>.|.|TRBV5-6|TRBJ2-1
CASSLDLKVNEQFF
TGTGCCAGCAGCTTGGACTTGAAAGTCAATGAGCAGTTCTTC
>once|.|TRBV29-1|TRBJ2-5
CSSEAQETQYF
TGCAGCAGCGAGGCCCAAGAGACCCAGTACTTC
>.|.|TRBV27|TRBJ2-2
CASSLWWSGANTGELFF
TGTGCCAGCAGTTTATGGTGGAGTGGAGCGAACACCGGGGAGCTGTTTTTT
>.|TRBD1|TRBV30|TRBJ1-1
CAHGQGLAEAFF
TGTGCCCACGGACAGGGTTTGGCTGAAGCTTTCTTT
>.|TRBD1|TRBV7-3|TRBJ1-5
CASSSFKDRGHVQPQHF
TGTGCCAGCAGCTCTTTCAAGGACAGGGGGCATGTTCAGCCCCAGCATTTT
>.|.|TRBV5-4|TRBJ2-7
CASSFRGLEQYF
TGTGCCAGCAGCTTCCGGGGTCTCGAGCAGTACTTC
>.|.|TRBV7-6|TRBJ2-7
CASSPGEYYEQYF
TGTGCCAGCAGCCCAGGGGAATACTACGAGCAGTACTTC
>.|TRBD2|TRBV9|TRBJ2-1
CASSTSGSLENEQFF
TGTGCCAGCAGCACTAGCGGGAGTTTGGAAAATGAGCAGTTCTTC
>.|.|TRBV14|TRBJ2-7
CASSQPNRDYEQYF
TGTGCCAGCAGCCAACCTAATCGGGACTACGAGCAGTACTTC
>.|.|TRBV5-5|TRBJ2-5
CASSTRTRETQYF
TGTGCCAGCAGTACCCGGACGAGGGAGACCCAGTACTTC
>.|.|TRBV20-1|TRBJ2-7
CSARDPYEQYF
TGCAGTGCTAGAGATCCCTACGAGCAGTACTTC
>.|.|TRBV15|TRBJ2-7
CATSDQSRFHEQYF
TGTGCCACCAGCGACCAATCTAGGTTCCACGAGCAGTACTTC
>.|TRBD2|TRBV6-5|TRBJ2-1
CASSSPSGRRNEQFF
TGTGCCAGCAGCTCCCCTAGCGGGAGAAGGAATGAGCAGTTCTTC
>many|.|TRBV4-1|TRBJ1-2
CASSHITGNYGYTF
TGCGCCAGCAGCCATATAACAGGGAACTATGGCTACACCTTC
>.|.|TRBV6-5|TRBJ2-7
CASSYHLRVGAYEQYF
TGTGCCAGCAGTTACCACCTGAGGGTTGGGGCTTACGAGCAGTACTTC
>.|.|TRBV7-9|TRBJ2-1
CASTRPDEQFF
TGTGCCAGCACTCGTCCCGATGAGCAGTTCTTC
>.|.|TRBV7-8|TRBJ2-7
CASSLRANSYEQYF
TGTGCCAGCAGCCTCCGGGCGAACTCCTACGAGCAGTACTTC
>.|.|TRBV4-1|TRBJ2-7
CASSQETPQALSSYEQYF
TGCGCCAGCAGCCAAGAAACTCCACAGGCCTTAAGCTCCTACGAGCAGTACTTC
>once|TRBD2|TRBV30|TRBJ2-1
CAWSWVAGGYNEQFF
TGTGCCTGGAGCTGGGTAGCGGGAGGATACAATGAGCAGTTCTTC
>.|.|TRBV10-3|TRBJ2-1
CAISEGENTYNEQFF
TGTGCCATCAGTGAAGGGGAGAACACCTACAATGAGCAGTTCTTC
>.|TRBD2|TRBV11-2|TRBJ2-3
CASSGLAGVGTDTQYF
TGTGCCAGCAGCGGACTAGCGGGAGTGGGGACAGATACGCAGTATTTT
>once|.|TRBV11-3|TRBJ2-7
CASSPRGREYEQYF
TGTGCCAGCAGCCCCCGGGGCAGGGAGTACGAGCAGTACTTC
>.|TRBD2|TRBV7-9|TRBJ2-1
CASSTTSGMTATYNEQFF
TGTGCCAGCAGCACCACTAGCGGGATGACCGCAACCTACAATGAGCAGTTCTTC
>.|.|TRBV5-1|TRBJ2-1
CASSLDQISGYNEQFF
TGCGCCAGCAGCTTGGACCAGATTAGCGGCTACAATGAGCAGTTCTTC
>.|.|TRBV9|TRBJ2-3
CASSVEGGFGGDTQYF
TGTGCCAGCAGCGTAGAAGGAGGGTTTGGAGGAGATACGCAGTATTTT
>.|.|TRBV7-2|TRBJ1-2
CASSLDQGPGYTF
TGTGCCAGCAGCTTAGATCAGGGTCCGGGCTACACCTTC
>.|.|TRBV28|TRBJ1-4
CASSSRARGGEKLFF
TGTGCCAGCAGCTCCCGGGCAAGGGGGGGTGAAAAACTGTTTTTT
>.|.|TRBV7-9|TRBJ1-4
CASSLSGQATNEKLFF
TGTGCCAGCAGCTTAAGCGGTCAGGCAACTAATGAAAAACTGTTTTTT
>once|TRBD1|TRBV6-1|TRBJ2-5
CASSEGPTGTTFSTQYF
TGTGCCAGCAGTGAGGGGCCGACAGGGACGACCTTTTCGACCCAGTACTTC
>.|.|TRBV2|TRBJ2-3
CASSDPLALSTDTQYF
TGTGCCAGCAGTGACCCCCTAGCACTGAGCACAGATACGCAGTATTTT
>.|TRBD2|TRBV2|TRBJ2-2
CASTASGTNTGELFF
TGTGCCAGCACCGCTAGCGGGACGAACACCGGGGAGCTGTTTTTT
>once|TRBD2|TRBV7-9|TRBJ2-1
CASSLLWTSGLDNEQFF
TGTGCCAGCAGCCTTCTTTGGACTAGCGGTCTTGACAATGAGCAGTTCTTC
>once|.|TRBV29-1|TRBJ2-1
CSVEDLGDEQFF
TGCAGCGTTGAAGATCTGGGGGATGAGCAGTTCTTC
>.|TRBD2|TRBV5-1|TRBJ2-3
CASSFLAGSSTDTQYF
TGCGCCAGCAGCTTTCTAGCGGGAAGTAGCACAGATACGCAGTATTTT
>.|TRBD2|TRBV9|TRBJ2-3
CASTGTSGSGSTDTQYF
TGTGCCAGCACCGGGACTAGCGGGAGCGGGAGCACAGATACGCAGTATTTT
>.|TRBD1|TRBV28|TRBJ1-5
CASSLTQGADQPQHF
TGTGCCAGCAGTCTCACCCAGGGGGCTGATCAGCCCCAGCATTTT
>.|TRBD1|TRBV2|TRBJ1-1
CASSVDRGRTEAFF
TGTGCCAGCAGTGTAGACAGGGGCAGGACTGAAGCTTTCTTT
>once|TRBD2|TRBV9|TRBJ2-1
CASSDFSGTRSYNEQFF
TGTGCCAGCAGCGATTTTAGCGGGACCCGCTCCTACAATGAGCAGTTCTTC
>.|.|TRBV2|TRBJ2-1
CASSATGGEYNEQFF
TGTGCCAGCAGTGCTACAGGAGGAGAGTACAATGAGCAGTTCTTC
>.|TRBD2|TRBV5-1|TRBJ2-1
CASSLDGSGRPSSYNEQFF
TGCGCCAGCAGCTTGGATGGTAGCGGGAGGCCAAGCTCCTACAATGAGCAGTTCTTC
>.|.|TRBV27|TRBJ2-7
CASRQATYEQYF
TGTGCCAGCAGGCAGGCGACCTACGAGCAGTACTTC
>.|.|TRBV15|TRBJ2-3
CATSSSRDLEVDTQYF
TGTGCCACCAGCAGTTCCCGGGACCTCGAAGTGGATACGCAGTATTTT
>.|TRBD1|TRBV27|TRBJ2-1
CASWTGVPLYNEQFF
TGTGCCAGCTGGACAGGGGTCCCCCTTTACAATGAGCAGTTCTTC
>.|.|TRBV5-4|TRBJ2-5
CASSFGLQETQYF
TGTGCCAGCAGCTTCGGACTCCAAGAGACCCAGTACTTC
>.|TRBD1|TRBV29-1|TRBJ1-2
CSVDPSGTGTNYGYTF
TGCAGCGTTGACCCTTCCGGGACAGGGACTAACTATGGCTACACCTTC
>.|.|TRBV29-1|TRBJ2-4
CSVEYLLAESAKNIQYF
TGCAGCGTTGAATATTTGCTAGCAGAAAGCGCCAAAAACATTCAGTACTTC